The sequence of this T cell receptor beta chain was determined in a study of shared clonotypes between healthy human individuals. Every contributor of samples was a Caucasian grown-up residing in Nashville, Tennessee. Around 30,000 T cell genomes (about 280 ng DNA) went into each PBMC replicate. Profiling relied on immunoSEQ multiplex PCR, and the TCRdb table lists in-frame clones only, not all of them. The table shows about 490,000 clones, with about three quarters occurring only once. Per germline, CDR1 SGHAT and CDR2 FQNNGV. V was cut by 1 base and J by 7 bases, with 7 bases left in between. The CDR3 sequence is 12 residues long.

The sample comprised PBMCs. This TCR was recovered from a woman aged 35 to 49 in good health. Some clones in this sample may be carry-over from other donors' samples. The chain recombines TRBV11-2 with TRBJ1-1; D ambiguous. CDR3 sequence: CASSLVAFEAFF. The DNA for the CDR3 is TGTGCCAGCAGCTTAGTCGCATTTGAAGCTTTCTTT.